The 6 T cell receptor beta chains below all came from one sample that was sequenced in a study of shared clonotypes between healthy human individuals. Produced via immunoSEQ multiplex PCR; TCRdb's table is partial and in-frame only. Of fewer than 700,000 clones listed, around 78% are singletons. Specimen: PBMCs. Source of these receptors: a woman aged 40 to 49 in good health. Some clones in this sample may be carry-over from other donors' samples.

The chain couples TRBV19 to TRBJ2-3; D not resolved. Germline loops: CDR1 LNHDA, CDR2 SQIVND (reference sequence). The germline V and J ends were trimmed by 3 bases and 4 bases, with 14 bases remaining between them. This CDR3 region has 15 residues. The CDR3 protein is CASSIGPTEADTQYF. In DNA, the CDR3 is TGTGCCAGTAGTATCGGCCCAACCGAGGCAGATACGCAGTATTTT.

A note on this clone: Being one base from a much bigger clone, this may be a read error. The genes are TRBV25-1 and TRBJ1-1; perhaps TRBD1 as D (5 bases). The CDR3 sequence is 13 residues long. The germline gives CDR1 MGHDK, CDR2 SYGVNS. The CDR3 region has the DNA TGTGTCAGCAGTGGGGGATCAGGGACTGAAGCTTTCTTT. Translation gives CVSSGGSGTEAFF.

CDR3: CASSVGTGGTADTQYF. The CDR3 nucleotides read TGTGCCAGCAGCGTAGGGACAGGGGGCACTGCAGATACGCAGTATTTT. The chain joins TRBV9 to TRBJ2-3; 11 bases are a match to TRBD1. This CDR3 has 16 amino acids. The trim removed 0 bases at V and 4 bases at J, leaving 4 bases unmatched. Germline V lookup: CDR1 SGDLS, CDR2 YYNGEE.

As DNA, the CDR3 is TGTGCCAGCAGCTTAGGGGACAGGGGGAGACCCTCCTACAATGAGCAGTTCTTC. Residues: CASSLGDRGRPSYNEQFF. The chain carries TRBV5-6 and TRBJ2-1, with 11 bases matching TRBD1. Germline trimming cut 2 bases from V and 0 bases from J; bases unmatched to any gene: 7. CDR1 and CDR2 (germline): SGHDT, YYEEEE. The CDR3 loop spans 18 amino acids.

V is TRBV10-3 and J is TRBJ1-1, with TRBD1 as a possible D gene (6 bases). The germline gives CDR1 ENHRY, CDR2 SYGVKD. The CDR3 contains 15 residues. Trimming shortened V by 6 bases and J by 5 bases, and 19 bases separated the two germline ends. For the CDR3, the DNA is TGTGCCATCAGCGGGGGTGGGGGCTATGGGACTGAAGCTTTCTTT. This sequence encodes CAISGGGGYGTEAFF.

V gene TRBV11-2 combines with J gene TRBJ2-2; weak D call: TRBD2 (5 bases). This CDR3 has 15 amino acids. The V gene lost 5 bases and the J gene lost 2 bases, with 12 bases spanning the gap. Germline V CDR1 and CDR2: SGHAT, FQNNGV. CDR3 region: CASSPIGINTGELFF. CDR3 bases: TGTGCCAGCAGCCCGATCGGGATCAACACCGGGGAGCTGTTTTTT.